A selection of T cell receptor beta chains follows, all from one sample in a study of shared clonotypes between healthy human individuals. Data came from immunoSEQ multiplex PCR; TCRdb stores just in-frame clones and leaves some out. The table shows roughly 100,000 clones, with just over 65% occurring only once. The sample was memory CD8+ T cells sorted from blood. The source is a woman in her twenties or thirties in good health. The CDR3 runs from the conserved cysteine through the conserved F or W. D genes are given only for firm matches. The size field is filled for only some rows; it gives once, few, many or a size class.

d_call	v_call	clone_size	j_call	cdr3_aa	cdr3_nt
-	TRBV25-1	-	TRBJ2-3	CASSDRRIEDTQYF	TGTGCCAGCAGTGACCGTCGAATCGAGGATACGCAGTATTTT
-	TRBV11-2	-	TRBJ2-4	CASSQEDRWTKNIQYF	TGTGCCAGCAGCCAAGAGGATCGATGGACCAAAAACATTCAGTACTTC
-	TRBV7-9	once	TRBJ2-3	CASSLAADTQYF	TGTGCCAGCAGCTTAGCAGCAGATACGCAGTATTTT
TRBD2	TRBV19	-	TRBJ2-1	CASSIGLAVGNEQFF	TGTGCCAGTAGTATCGGACTAGCGGTGGGGAATGAGCAGTTCTTC
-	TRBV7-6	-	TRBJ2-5	CASSLEGSGYLETQYF	TGTGCCAGCAGCTTAGAAGGGTCAGGCTACTTAGAGACCCAGTACTTC
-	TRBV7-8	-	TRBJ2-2	CASSPDRPANTGELFF	TGTGCCAGCAGCCCCGACAGGCCGGCGAACACCGGGGAGCTGTTTTTT
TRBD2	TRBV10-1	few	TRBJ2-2	CASSESTSGNPGELFF	TGCGCCAGCAGTGAGTCCACTAGCGGGAACCCCGGGGAGCTGTTTTTT
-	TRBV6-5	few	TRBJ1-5	CASSYGQNQPQHF	TGTGCCAGCAGTTACGGGCAGAATCAGCCCCAGCATTTT
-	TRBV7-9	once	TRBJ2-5	CASSLGRETQYF	TGTGCCAGCAGCTTAGGTAGAGAGACCCAGTACTTC
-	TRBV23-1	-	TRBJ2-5	CASSHSQPRGESETQYF	TGCGCCAGCAGTCATAGTCAACCCAGGGGAGAATCGGAGACCCAGTACTTC
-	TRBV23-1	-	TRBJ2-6	CASSEVTQQSRANVLTF	TGCGCCAGCAGTGAAGTAACGCAACAAAGTCGGGCCAACGTCCTGACTTTC
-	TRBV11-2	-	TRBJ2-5	CASTGRETQYF	TGTGCCAGCACCGGGCGGGAGACCCAGTACTTC
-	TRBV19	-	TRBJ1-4	CASSMYANEKLFF	TGTGCCAGTAGTATGTACGCCAATGAAAAACTGTTTTTT
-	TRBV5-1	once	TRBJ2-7	CASAHLGLRRNEQYF	TGCGCCAGCGCCCACCTGGGTCTGCGGAGGAACGAGCAGTACTTC
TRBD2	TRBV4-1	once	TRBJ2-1	CASSHPRGTSGNNEQFF	TGCGCCAGCAGCCACCCTCGCGGGACTAGCGGAAACAATGAGCAGTTCTTC
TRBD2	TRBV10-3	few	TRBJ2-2	CAIMSSGNTGELFF	TGTGCCATCATGTCTAGCGGGAACACCGGGGAGCTGTTTTTT
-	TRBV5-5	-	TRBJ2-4	CASSLSALAKNIQYF	TGTGCCAGCAGCTTGTCAGCCCTAGCCAAAAACATTCAGTACTTC
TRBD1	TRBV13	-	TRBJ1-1	CASSPYKLQGWNTEAFF	TGTGCCAGCAGCCCTTATAAATTACAGGGGTGGAACACTGAAGCTTTCTTT
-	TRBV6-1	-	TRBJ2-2	CASSEARPPGELFF	TGTGCCAGCAGTGAAGCCCGACCTCCCGGGGAGCTGTTTTTT
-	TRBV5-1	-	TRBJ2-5	CASSYRDGMTQYF	TGCGCCAGCAGTTACAGGGACGGCATGACCCAGTACTTC
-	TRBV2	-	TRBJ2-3	CASGGMGLSNTQYF	TGTGCCAGCGGAGGGATGGGACTTTCAAATACGCAGTATTTT
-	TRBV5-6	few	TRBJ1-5	CASSLDGSGVSNQPQHF	TGTGCCAGCAGCTTGGACGGGTCAGGGGTTAGCAATCAGCCCCAGCATTTT
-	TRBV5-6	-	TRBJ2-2	CASSLYRGLVGGELFF	TGTGCCAGCAGCTTGTACAGGGGACTAGTCGGCGGGGAGCTGTTTTTT
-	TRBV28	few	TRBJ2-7	CASRLMTESYEQYF	TGTGCCAGCAGGCTTATGACAGAGTCCTACGAGCAGTACTTC
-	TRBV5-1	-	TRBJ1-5	CASSLDAGNQPQHF	TGCGCCAGCAGCTTGGACGCAGGGAATCAGCCCCAGCATTTT
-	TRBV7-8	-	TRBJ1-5	CASSLGWLYQPQHF	TGTGCCAGCAGCCTGGGATGGTTGTATCAGCCCCAGCATTTT
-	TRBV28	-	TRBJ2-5	CASSHWTIRETQYF	TGTGCCAGCAGTCACTGGACTATCCGGGAGACCCAGTACTTC
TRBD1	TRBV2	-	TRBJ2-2	CASRMGTGETGELFF	TGTGCCAGCAGGATGGGGACAGGGGAGACCGGGGAGCTGTTTTTT
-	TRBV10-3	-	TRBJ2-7	CAISESRTASYEQYF	TGTGCCATCAGTGAGTCTAGGACAGCGAGCTACGAGCAGTACTTC
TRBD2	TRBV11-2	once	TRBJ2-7	CASSLVLAGLSYEQYF	TGTGCCAGCAGCTTAGTTTTAGCGGGCCTCTCCTACGAGCAGTACTTC
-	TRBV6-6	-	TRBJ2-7	CASTVGQSSYEQYF	TGTGCCAGCACCGTGGGTCAGAGCTCCTACGAGCAGTACTTC
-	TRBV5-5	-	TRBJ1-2	CASSLSWGAQGYTF	TGTGCCAGCAGCCTCAGTTGGGGGGCGCAGGGCTACACCTTC
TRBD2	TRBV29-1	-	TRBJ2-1	CSVVLRGSSYNEQFF	TGCAGCGTTGTTTTGCGGGGGAGCTCCTACAATGAGCAGTTCTTC
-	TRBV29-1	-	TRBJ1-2	CSVGAGINYGYTF	TGCAGCGTGGGGGCTGGTATCAACTATGGCTACACCTTC
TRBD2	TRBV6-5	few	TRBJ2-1	CASSKLAGDYNEQFF	TGTGCCAGCAGTAAACTAGCGGGAGACTACAATGAGCAGTTCTTC
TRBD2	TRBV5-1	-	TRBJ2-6	CASSLYPGAGGGHYVNSGANVLTF	TGCGCCAGCAGCTTGTACCCTGGGGCGGGAGGAGGCCATTATGTTAACTCTGGGGCCAACGTCCTGACTTTC
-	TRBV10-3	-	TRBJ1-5	CAISDSQRFNQPQHF	TGTGCCATCAGTGATAGCCAACGGTTTAATCAGCCCCAGCATTTT
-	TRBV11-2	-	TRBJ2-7	CASTRGRTQGEQYF	TGTGCCAGTACCCGGGGACGGACACAAGGGGAGCAGTACTTC
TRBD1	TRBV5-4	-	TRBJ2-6	CASSLGDSNSGANVLTF	TGTGCCAGCAGCTTGGGGGACAGTAACTCTGGGGCCAACGTCCTGACTTTC
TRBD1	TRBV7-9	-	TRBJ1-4	CASSPRTGINEKLFF	TGTGCCAGCAGCCCCCGGACAGGGATTAATGAAAAACTGTTTTTT
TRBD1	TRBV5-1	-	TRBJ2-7	CASSSDAGGSYEQYF	TGCGCCAGCAGCTCGGATGCAGGGGGCTCCTACGAGCAGTACTTC
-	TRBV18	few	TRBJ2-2	CASSPPVTGIGSFGGELFF	TGTGCCAGCTCACCACCCGTTACAGGGATCGGGTCGTTCGGCGGGGAGCTGTTTTTT
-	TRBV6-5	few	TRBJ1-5	CASGRTGFVQPQHF	TGTGCCAGCGGGAGAACAGGGTTTGTTCAGCCCCAGCATTTT
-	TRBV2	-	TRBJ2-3	CARNPTDRTDTQYF	TGTGCCAGAAACCCGACCGACCGAACAGATACGCAGTATTTT
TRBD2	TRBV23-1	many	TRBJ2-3	CASSQGLAGADTQYF	TGCGCCAGCAGTCAAGGACTAGCGGGAGCAGATACGCAGTATTTT
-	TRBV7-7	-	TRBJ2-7	CASSQLATGEQYF	TGTGCCAGCAGTCAACTAGCGACAGGCGAGCAGTACTTC
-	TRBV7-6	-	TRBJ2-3	CASSLYPDTQYF	TGTGCCAGCAGCTTATACCCGGATACGCAGTATTTT
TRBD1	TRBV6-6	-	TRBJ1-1	CASERQGGTEAFF	TGTGCCAGCGAAAGACAGGGAGGCACTGAAGCTTTCTTT
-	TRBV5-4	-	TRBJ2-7	CASSSQEGYEQYF	TGTGCCAGCAGCAGTCAGGAGGGCTACGAGCAGTACTTC
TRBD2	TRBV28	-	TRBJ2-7	CASSFVAGYEQYF	TGTGCCAGCAGTTTCGTAGCGGGCTACGAGCAGTACTTC
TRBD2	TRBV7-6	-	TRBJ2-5	CASSPGSAGDWFETQYF	TGTGCCAGCAGCCCCGGTTCAGCGGGAGATTGGTTTGAAACCCAGTACTTC
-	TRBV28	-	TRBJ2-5	CASSLRGFETQYF	TGTGCCAGCAGTTTGAGGGGGTTCGAGACCCAGTACTTC